This T cell receptor (beta chain) was captured in a study of blood T cell repertoires in COVID-19 (dated by TCRdb to the early 2020s). A note on the overall study: Samples covering the acute and convalescent phases of COVID-19 were provided by collaborators in the United States, Italy and Spain. Sample metadata almost always included a de-identified subject ID, COVID-19 status, age in years and sex. Deeply sampled blood TCRbeta repertoires from subjects exposed to, actively infected with, or recovered from COVID-19 were included in the dataset. The repertoires were made available in a free public database intended to serve as a resource for research on the immune response to SARS-CoV-2. HLA class I and class II types, where available, came from metadata supplied by the sample provider rather than from assay-based typing. The samples were drawn from two sources: the first 160 participants of the ongoing ImmuneRACE study, and 1,200 or so subjects contributed by 6 global collaborators. The prospective study material was composed of cDNA or gDNA derived from T cells, B-cell-depleted T cells, or PBMCs.

TCRbeta CDR3 regions were amplified from genomic DNA using the immunoSEQ Assay, a bias-controlled multiplex PCR. On the authors' methods: Nucleated cell counts per sample were estimated from amplification of reference gene primers within the assay. To quantify the absolute abundance of each unique TCRbeta CDR3 rearrangement, sequence reads were collapsed and filtered. Productive Simpson clonality was computed per sample as the square root of Simpson's diversity index over productive rearrangements. TCRdb stores this immuneACCESS table with in-frame sequences only. Part of the clones is absent; in the studies checked, under half of the shortfall reflects unresolved V genes, and no reason is known for the rest. V, J and clone size derive from that table, while D and trimming were established from the DNA sequence. The sample table contains about 110,000 clones; only one count was recorded for 65% to 90% of them. The ten biggest clones cover 7.9% of the sample.

For CDR1 and CDR2, the germline V gene (reference sequence) lists PRHDT and FYEKMQ. The CDR3 sequence holds 16 residues, the cysteine and phenylalanine included. Of all the DNA, just the CDR3 is kept, 48 bases in frame from base 1. V and J are truncated by 0 bases and 0 bases respectively, leaving an intervening sequence of 12 bases. Comments on this clone: This receptor's antigen is unknown. The sample holds no much larger clone one base away, and base qualities are not on file.

Study-wide findings and limitations: Clinical and demographic metadata were provided uncurated, with the amount varying by source and participant.

Whole blood was collected in K2EDTA tubes by collaborating institutions according to the institutions' own protocols. For TCRbeta analysis, collaborators shipped samples as frozen whole blood, isolated PBMCs, or DNA extracted from either of those sample types. The receptor comes from an elderly woman with active or convalescent COVID-19. The sample comprised peripheral blood. This chain joins TRBV13 to TRBJ2-7; no confident D gene assignment can be made. At the DNA level, the sequence is TGTGCCAGCAGCTTAGGCCGAGGATCTAGCTCCTACGAGCAGTACTTC. Its protein is CASSLGRGSSSYEQYF. When the CDR3 is completed using the reference TRBV13 and TRBJ2-7 genes on either side, the full variable domain is AAGVIQSPRHLIKEKRETATLKCYPIPRHDTVYWYQQGPGQDPQFLISFYEKMQSDKGSIPDRFSAQQFSDYHSELNMSSLELGDSALYFCASSLGRGSSSYEQYFGPGTRLTVT.